Below, 19 T cell receptor beta chains from the same sample are listed, as sequenced in a study of blood T cell repertoires in COVID-19. Generated by immunoSEQ multiplex PCR, the TCRdb table keeps only in-frame clones and is missing some. The sample comprises some 200,000 clones, approximately 87% of which are singletons, and 2.5% to 3.5% rests with the top ten. Material for sequencing was PBMCs or T cells enriched from blood (not recorded which). These receptors were obtained from a woman in her forties or fifties in a cohort exposed to, infected with or recovered from COVID-19 (not recorded which).

This chain links TRBV6-5 with TRBJ1-2; 7 nucleotides agree with TRBD1. Unmatched junction bases numbered 5, after V lost 6 bases and J lost 7 bases. CDR1 and CDR2 (germline): MNHEY, SVGAGI. The CDR3 length is 12 residues. CDR3 region: CASRTTGSGYTF. The CDR3, as DNA: TGTGCCAGCAGAACGACAGGGTCTGGCTACACCTTC.

This sequence joins TRBV19 and TRBJ1-2; 8 positions match TRBD1. V dropped 3 bases and J dropped 7; count of bases not matched to a gene: 10. In germline, CDR1 is LNHDA, CDR2 SQIVND (reference sequence). The CDR3 length is 15 residues. CDR3 residues: CASSILTRGLGGYTF. Written as DNA, the CDR3 is TGTGCCAGTAGTATTCTGACCAGGGGGCTGGGTGGCTACACCTTC.

This clone has only one observation. One end of the junction is discordant with germline, which a read error may explain. The chain carries TRBV4-1 and TRBJ1-2; no definite D call. Germline V lookup: CDR1 MGHRA, CDR2 YSYEKL. The CDR3 has 14 amino acids. Written as DNA, the CDR3 is TGCGCCAGCAGCCAAGACCCCGGAGGGTATGGCCACACCTTC. Residues: CASSQDPGGYGHTF.

The J gene is TRBJ2-2, the V gene TRBV4-3, with no clear D. This CDR3 contains 15 residues. Germline V gene lookup returns CDR1 LGHNA and CDR2 YSLEER. The V gene lost 1 base and the J gene lost 2 bases, with 8 bases spanning the gap. DNA of the CDR3: TGCGCCAGCAGCCAAGGTAGACTTAACACCGGGGAGCTGTTTTTT. Amino acids: CASSQGRLNTGELFF.

The V gene is TRBV4-3, the J gene TRBJ2-2; TRBD1 might be the D (6 bases). In germline, CDR1 is LGHNA, CDR2 YSLEER. The CDR3 runs to 16 residues. The V gene lost 0 bases and the J gene lost 4 bases, with 12 bases spanning the gap. CDR3 amino acids: CASSQEQGRATGELFF. The CDR3 nucleotides are TGCGCCAGCAGCCAAGAGCAGGGGCGGGCCACCGGGGAGCTGTTTTTT.

V usage is TRBV5-1 and J usage is TRBJ1-3; perhaps TRBD1 as D (5 bases). V was pared by 4 bases and J by 0 bases, with 11 bases between. Germline V lookup: CDR1 SGHRS, CDR2 YFSETQ. This CDR3 is 15 amino acids long. In DNA, the CDR3 is TGCGCCAGCAGCAATGCGGGGGGCTCTGGAAACACCATATATTTT. This sequence encodes CASSNAGGSGNTIYF.

This clone was seen once. The rearrangement links TRBV4-2 to TRBJ2-5; D gene ambiguous. In germline, CDR1 is LGHNA, CDR2 YNFKEQ. Trimming removed 0 bases at V and 4 bases at J, with 9 bases between. This CDR3 is 14 amino acids long. The CDR3 region is CASSQDHHGETQYF. DNA for the CDR3: TGTGCCAGCAGCCAAGATCACCACGGAGAGACCCAGTACTTC.

The V and J genes are TRBV25-1 and TRBJ1-1; D remains ambiguous. The CDR3 totals 12 residues. The germline V and J ends were trimmed by 5 bases and 4 bases, with 8 bases remaining between them. The germline V gene encodes CDR1 MGHDK and CDR2 SYGVNS. CDR3 nucleotides: TGTGCCAGCAGTTTAGCGGGCACTGAAGCTTTCTTT. Residues: CASSLAGTEAFF.

The chain's CDR3 is CASSEGTGDSGELFF. Written as DNA, the CDR3 is TGTGCCAGCAGCGAAGGGACAGGGGATTCCGGGGAGCTGTTTTTT. The chain carries TRBV5-4 and TRBJ2-2, with 10 bases aligning to TRBD1. The CDR3 is 15 amino acids. Germline V CDR1 and CDR2: SGHNT, YYREEE (reference sequence). Trimming removed 4 bases from V and 6 bases from J; junction bases left unmatched: 6.

The chain joins TRBV11-2 to TRBJ2-1, with TRBD2 matching over 14 bases. This CDR3 comprises 14 residues. The germline gives CDR1 SGHAT, CDR2 FQNNGV. Trimming cost V 5 bases and J 9 bases; bases outside gene matches: 3. CDR3 nucleotide sequence: TGTGCCAGCAGCCCGGGACTAGCGGGGGCTGAGCAGTTCTTC. Translated: CASSPGLAGAEQFF.

The chain is built from TRBV7-6 and TRBJ2-3; D is possibly TRBD2 (5 bases). Germline CDR1 reads SGHVS; CDR2 reads FNYEAQ. This CDR3 is 15 amino acids long. V gave up 3 bases and J gave up 5 bases, with 15 bases separating them. Here the CDR3 DNA reads TGTGCCAGCAGCTTGACGGGGAGCGCGGGAGATACGCAGTATTTT. It encodes CASSLTGSAGDTQYF.

This clone was detected only once. Here the CDR3 DNA reads TGTGCCAGCAGCTTATTCGGGGTCGGCACTGAAGCTTTCTTT. It is translated as CASSLFGVGTEAFF. The chain has TRBV7-2 and TRBJ1-1; D remains unclear. Trimming shortened V by 2 bases and J by 4 bases, and 11 bases separated the two germline ends. The CDR3 spans 14 residues. Looked up from germline, CDR1 is SGHTA and CDR2 is FQGNSA.

CDR3 sequence reads: CASSLSRTDTQYF. For the CDR3, the DNA is TGTGCCAGCAGCTTGAGCCGCACAGATACGCAGTATTTT. The rearrangement uses TRBV7-3 and TRBJ2-3, with no clear D. Germline V gene sequence: CDR1 SGHTA, CDR2 FQGTGA. Deletions cut 3 bases from V and 1 base from J, with 5 bases between. The CDR3 sequence is 13 residues long.

The V and J genes are TRBV27 and TRBJ1-4; D not resolved. V was trimmed by 5 bases and J by 4 bases, leaving 17 bases between them. Germline CDR1 and CDR2: MNHEY and SMNVEV (reference sequence). CDR3 size: 16 residues. The CDR3 bases are TGTGCCAGCAGTCCCTGGGCCCGGCGGGGTAATGAAAAACTGTTTTTT. Translating gives CASSPWARRGNEKLFF.

This chain links TRBV7-2 with TRBJ1-6; D possibly corresponds to TRBD1 (6 bases). V was clipped by 2 bases and J by 7 bases, with 12 bases between them. Germline loops: CDR1 SGHTA, CDR2 FQGNSA. The CDR3 is made up of 15 amino acids. DNA for the CDR3: TGTGCCAGCAGCTTAAGGGGGGGTACCAATTCACCCCTCCACTTT. The encoded protein is CASSLRGGTNSPLHF.

The rearrangement uses TRBV11-2 and TRBJ1-2; the match to TRBD1 covers 9 bases. After removal of 5 bases from V and 2 bases from J, the junction contained 6 bases not matched to a gene. The CDR3 totals 15 residues. Germline V gives CDR1 SGHAT, CDR2 FQNNGV. CDR3 DNA: TGTGCCAGCAGCCACTACAGGGGGCAGAACTATGGCTACACCTTC. This translates into CASSHYRGQNYGYTF. The full variable domain, in which reference TRBV11-2 and TRBJ1-2 provide the parts outside the CDR3, is EAGVAQSPRYKIIEKRQSVAFWCNPISGHATLYWYQQILGQGPKLLIQFQNNGVVDDSQLPKDRFSAERLKGVDSTLKIQPAKLEDSAVYLCASSHYRGQNYGYTFGSGTRLTVV.

This chain links TRBV14 with TRBJ1-6; D gene ambiguous. CDR1 SGHDN and CDR2 FVKESK come from the germline V gene. The V gene lost 4 bases and the J gene lost 6 bases, with 7 bases spanning the gap. The CDR3 is made up of 13 amino acids. In DNA, the CDR3 is TGTGCCAGCAGCCTCCTGAGTAATTCACCCCTCCACTTT. Encoded protein: CASSLLSNSPLHF. The full variable domain, completed using reference TRBV14 and TRBJ1-6, is EAGVTQFPSHSVIEKGQTVTLRCDPISGHDNLYWYRRVMGKEIKFLLHFVKESKQDESGMPNNRFLAERTGGTYSTLKVQPAELEDSGVYFCASSLLSNSPLHFGNGTRLTVT.

V gene TRBV6-5 combines with J gene TRBJ1-4, with D possibly TRBD1 on 6 matching bases. V was shortened by 4 bases and J by 5 bases, with 17 bases between the two germline ends. Germline V gene lookup returns CDR1 MNHEY and CDR2 SVGAGI. The CDR3 covers 16 residues. CDR3 bases: TGTGCCAGCAGTTCCTTGGGGGGGGCGTGGAATGAAAAACTGTTTTTT. It is translated as CASSSLGGAWNEKLFF.

The chain has TRBV5-1 and TRBJ1-3, with D uncertain. V gave up 5 bases and J gave up 0 bases, with 12 bases separating them. The CDR3 runs to 15 residues. The germline CDR1 and CDR2 sequences are SGHRS and YFSETQ. This CDR3 is CASRPTGYSGNTIYF. DNA of the CDR3: TGCGCCAGCAGGCCAACGGGGTACTCTGGAAACACCATATATTTT. The full variable domain, rest sourced from reference TRBV5-1 and TRBJ1-3, is KAGVTQTPRYLIKTRGQQVTLSCSPISGHRSVSWYQQTPGQGLQFLFEYFSETQRNKGNFPGRFSGRQFSNSRSEMNVSTLELGDSALYLCASRPTGYSGNTIYFGEGSWLTVV.